These 24 T cell receptor beta chains were sequenced from one sample in a study of a mutant IDH1 vaccine in newly diagnosed glioma. The assay was immunoSEQ multiplex PCR, and TCRdb's table has in-frame clones only and misses some. The sample has 43,000 or so clones, about 92% seen once; the top ten hold less than 2.5%. Stated time point: week 35, safety follow-up. The investigators gave 300 ug of mutant IDH1 20-mer peptide in each vaccine dose, together with topical imiquimod. These receptors have no identified antigens. The source material was PBMCs, sampled from a glioma patient whose treatment included an IDH1 peptide vaccine. These receptors were obtained from a man between 45 and 60 years old with glioma.

The chain uses TRBV11-2 and TRBJ2-1; 9 nucleotides align to TRBD2. Germline V gene lookup returns CDR1 SGHAT and CDR2 FQNNGV. CDR3 length: 14 residues. With 4 bases clipped from V and 7 bases from J, the junction kept 5 bases outside the gene matches. The CDR3 DNA sequence: TGTGCCAGCAGCTCGATAGCGGGAGTAAATGAGCAGTTCTTC. Translating it yields CASSSIAGVNEQFF.

The chain employs TRBV4-2 and TRBJ1-5; the match to TRBD1 covers 7 bases. Germline-derived CDR1 and CDR2 are LGHNA and YNFKEQ. This CDR3 region has 16 residues. The V segment lost 1 base and the J segment 7 bases; nucleotides outside the gene matches: 10. CDR3 residues: CASSQAEGGYRQPQHF. CDR3 nucleotides: TGTGCCAGCAGCCAAGCGGAAGGGGGCTACCGACAGCCCCAGCATTTT.

The chain links TRBV5-1 to TRBJ2-3; D possibly matches TRBD1 or TRBD2 (5 bases each). Germline assignment: CDR1 SGHRS and CDR2 YFSETQ. CDR3 size: 14 residues. Deletions cut 0 bases from V and 0 bases from J, with 5 bases between. CDR3 sequence reads: CASSLGDSTDTQYF. CDR3 coding DNA: TGCGCCAGCAGCTTGGGGGACAGCACAGATACGCAGTATTTT.

The V and J genes are TRBV5-1 and TRBJ2-7; 9 nucleotides line up with TRBD2. J gave up 0 bases and V 4 bases, and 5 bases lay outside the gene matches. Per germline, CDR1 SGHRS and CDR2 YFSETQ. This CDR3 contains 15 residues. This CDR3 reads CASSLHSGSSYEQYF. CDR3 coding DNA: TGCGCCAGCAGCCTACATAGCGGGAGCTCCTACGAGCAGTACTTC.

The chain links TRBV28 to TRBJ1-2; 12 bases map to TRBD1. Germline trimming cut 6 bases from V and 4 bases from J; bases unmatched to any gene: 12. The CDR3 is 17 amino acids. Germline V CDR1 and CDR2: MDHEN, SYDVKM. CDR3 residues: CASSRGTGGAFLYGYTF. The DNA for the CDR3 is TGTGCCAGCAGCCGAGGGACAGGGGGCGCTTTTCTCTATGGCTACACCTTC.

The V call is TRBV5-1, the J call TRBJ2-1; either TRBD1 or TRBD2 may fit D (5 bases each). V shed 4 bases and J shed 6 bases, with 14 bases lying between them. This CDR3 spans 14 amino acids. Germline lookup yields CDR1 SGHRS and CDR2 YFSETQ. The CDR3 DNA follows: TGCGCCAGCAGCGTCACGGGGCACGGCAATGAGCAGTTCTTC. Translating it yields CASSVTGHGNEQFF.

This clone was found once. The chain couples TRBV6-4 to TRBJ2-1, with TRBD2 matching over 11 bases. CDR1 is MRHNA and CDR2 is SNTAGT in the germline V gene. The junction had 4 bases not matched to a gene; V was cut back by 5 bases and J by 4 bases. This CDR3 has 15 amino acids. CDR3 sequence reads: CASSLTSGSYNEQFF. DNA for the CDR3: TGTGCCAGCAGTCTCACTAGCGGGAGTTACAATGAGCAGTTCTTC.

The sample holds one count of this clone. The chain has TRBV15 and TRBJ2-3, with TRBD1 matching 8 bases. The CDR3 extends over 15 amino acids. Germline assignment: CDR1 LNHNV and CDR2 YYDKDF (reference sequence). After removal of 2 bases from V and 7 bases from J, the junction contained 8 bases not matched to a gene. CDR3 sequence: CATSRTRGPGYTQYF. DNA of the CDR3: TGTGCCACCAGCAGAACCAGGGGGCCCGGTTATACGCAGTATTTT.

This clone has a handful of counts. V is TRBV7-8 and J is TRBJ1-4; TRBD1 aligns across 8 bases. V lost 0 bases and J lost 5; bases outside the gene matches: 5. Germline loops: CDR1 SGHVS, CDR2 FQNEAQ. CDR3 length equals 16 residues. The CDR3: CASSLAGQGWNEKLFF. The CDR3 DNA sequence: TGTGCCAGCAGCTTAGCTGGACAGGGATGGAATGAAAAACTGTTTTTT.

This chain joins TRBV18 and TRBJ1-5; 10 nucleotides align to TRBD1. Germline assignment: CDR1 KGHSH and CDR2 LQKENI. The CDR3 has 12 amino acids. Trimming removed 4 bases from V and 16 bases from J; junction bases left unmatched: 7. The DNA of the CDR3 is TGTGCCAGCTCACTCGGACAGGGGGGCCTACATTTT. It is translated as CASSLGQGGLHF.

V usage is TRBV19 and J usage is TRBJ2-7, with 7 positions matching TRBD1. This CDR3 has 16 amino acids. The V segment lost 4 bases and the J segment 1 base; nucleotides outside the gene matches: 10. CDR1 LNHDA and CDR2 SQIVND come from the germline V gene (reference sequence). The DNA for the CDR3 is TGTGCCAGTAGTAACTCACCCCGGGACAGATCCTACGAGCAGTACTTC. This gives the protein CASSNSPRDRSYEQYF.

The CDR3 protein is CASSIYRGGNQPQHF. CDR3 bases: TGTGCCAGCAGTATATACAGGGGAGGAAATCAGCCCCAGCATTTT. The chain links TRBV6-5 to TRBJ1-5, with 7 bases aligning to TRBD1. Trimming cost V 5 bases and J 4 bases; bases outside gene matches: 8. CDR3 length equals 15 residues. The germline gives CDR1 MNHEY, CDR2 SVGAGI.

The chain recombines TRBV10-2 with TRBJ1-2; 7 positions agree with TRBD1. V was pared by 4 bases and J by 4 bases, with 9 bases of the junction left unmatched. There are 15 residues in the CDR3. Germline assignment: CDR1 WSHSY and CDR2 SAAADI. In DNA form, the CDR3 reads TGCGCCAGCAGTGTTTACGGGACAGAGACCTATGGCTACACCTTC. Translation: CASSVYGTETYGYTF.

The chain carries TRBV27 and TRBJ1-4, with 8 bases matching TRBD1. With 5 bases clipped from V and 3 bases from J, the junction kept 5 bases outside the gene matches. Germline V gene sequence: CDR1 MNHEY, CDR2 SMNVEV (reference sequence). The CDR3 consists of 15 residues. As DNA, the CDR3 is TGTGCCAGCAGTGGGAAGACAGGGGCTAATGAAAAACTGTTTTTT. Residues: CASSGKTGANEKLFF.

V is TRBV9 and J is TRBJ1-2, with D possibly TRBD1 on 5 matching bases. Germline V lookup: CDR1 SGDLS, CDR2 YYNGEE. The CDR3 totals 17 residues. V was pared by 0 bases and J by 5 bases, with 20 bases between. The CDR3 is CASSVGSRTGGSYGYTF. The CDR3 nucleotides are TGTGCCAGCAGCGTAGGGAGTAGAACTGGGGGTTCATATGGCTACACCTTC.

V and J are TRBV6-5 and TRBJ2-5, with a possible D match to TRBD2 (7 bases). CDR1 is MNHEY and CDR2 is SVGAGI in the germline V gene. The CDR3 is 16 amino acids. V lost 3 bases, J lost 3 bases, and 17 bases lay in between. The CDR3 loop is CASSYRYREGEETQYF. The CDR3 nucleotides are TGTGCCAGCAGTTATAGGTACAGGGAGGGAGAAGAGACCCAGTACTTC.

CDR3 protein: CASSPIRSGRVGDTQYF. The CDR3 nucleotides are TGTGCCAGCAGCCCTATCCGGAGCGGGAGAGTTGGAGATACGCAGTATTTT. V usage is TRBV9 and J usage is TRBJ2-3; TRBD2 agrees at 8 bases. The CDR3 totals 17 residues. The J segment lost 5 bases and the V segment lost 4 bases, leaving 15 bases of the junction unmatched. Per germline, CDR1 SGDLS and CDR2 YYNGEE.

The gene calls are TRBV27 and TRBJ1-1; D is perhaps TRBD1 (5 bases). The CDR3 runs 17 residues. Germline CDR1 reads MNHEY; CDR2 reads SMNVEV (reference sequence). Trimming cost V 6 bases and J 0 bases, with 20 bases left between them. The CDR3 protein is CASSRKAPGIMNTEAFF. The CDR3 nucleotides read TGTGCCAGCAGCCGTAAGGCCCCAGGGATTATGAACACTGAAGCTTTCTTT.

The chain couples TRBV11-2 to TRBJ2-7, with 8 positions matching TRBD2. The CDR3 spans 15 residues. The junction had 13 bases not matched to a gene; V was cut back by 5 bases and J by 7 bases. Per the germline V gene, CDR1 is SGHAT and CDR2 is FQNNGV. DNA for the CDR3: TGTGCCAGCAGCCCAGCCTTCGGGGCGGGAGGTGAGCAGTACTTC. Protein sequence: CASSPAFGAGGEQYF.

This chain joins TRBV25-1 and TRBJ2-5; 7 bases map to TRBD1. Matching the DNA end better, TRBJ2-7 makes the J call doubtful. There are 15 residues in the CDR3. From germline, CDR1 is MGHDK and CDR2 SYGVNS. The DNA for the CDR3 is TGTGCCAGCAGTGAATCGACAGGGTGGTCCTACGAGCAGTACTTC. This sequence encodes CASSESTGWSYEQYF.

The genes are TRBV6-1 and TRBJ2-1; TRBD1 matches 8 bases. The germline gives CDR1 MNHNS, CDR2 SASEGT. The CDR3 extends over 15 amino acids. V was clipped by 6 bases and J by 6 bases; unmatched bases: 10. The CDR3 loop is CASRKMTGDSNEQFF. Here the CDR3 DNA reads TGTGCCAGCAGGAAAATGACAGGGGACAGCAATGAGCAGTTCTTC.

J is TRBJ2-3 and V is TRBV2; TRBD2 aligns across 10 bases. J gave up 5 bases and V 0 bases, and 8 bases lay outside the gene matches. The CDR3 is 17 amino acids. The germline CDR1 and CDR2 sequences are SNHLY and FYNNEI. The CDR3 spells CASSEARKAGGRDTQYF. DNA for the CDR3: TGTGCCAGCAGTGAAGCGCGAAAAGCGGGGGGGCGAGATACGCAGTATTTT. The full variable domain, completed using reference TRBV2 and TRBJ2-3, is EPEVTQTPSHQVTQMGQEVILRCVPISNHLYFYWYRQILGQKVEFLVSFYNNEISEKSEIFDDQFSVERPDGSNFTLKIRSTKLEDSAMYFCASSEARKAGGRDTQYFGPGTRLTVL.

This chain links TRBV6-6 with TRBJ2-7; possibly TRBD1 for D (6 bases). The CDR3 is made up of 12 amino acids. CDR1 is MNHNY and CDR2 is SVGAGI in the germline V gene (reference sequence). V was trimmed by 4 bases and J by 6 bases, leaving 10 bases between them. CDR3 protein: CASSSGAGEQYF. The DNA of the CDR3 is TGTGCCAGCAGTTCAGGGGCCGGCGAGCAGTACTTC.

This clone was recorded only once. The V call is TRBV5-4, the J call TRBJ2-3; 9 nucleotides align to TRBD2. Germline-derived CDR1 and CDR2 are SGHNT and YYREEE (reference sequence). The CDR3 runs 14 residues. The J segment lost 3 bases and the V segment lost 8 bases, leaving 7 bases of the junction unmatched. The CDR3 loop is CASRAGGQTDTQYF. In DNA form, the CDR3 reads TGTGCCAGTCGGGCGGGGGGGCAGACAGATACGCAGTATTTT.